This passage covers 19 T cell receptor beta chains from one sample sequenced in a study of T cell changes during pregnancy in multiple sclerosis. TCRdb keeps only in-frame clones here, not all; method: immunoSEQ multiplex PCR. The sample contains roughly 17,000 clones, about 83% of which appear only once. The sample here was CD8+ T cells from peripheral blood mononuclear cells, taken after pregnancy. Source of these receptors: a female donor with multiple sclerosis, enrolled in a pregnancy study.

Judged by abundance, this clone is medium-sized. The CDR3 DNA reads TGTGCCAGCAGACCCGGGACAGAAGAGACCCAGTACTTC. Its translation is CASRPGTEETQYF. This sequence joins TRBV27 and TRBJ2-5, with 7 nucleotides matching TRBD1. The CDR3 sequence is 13 residues long. Germline trimming cut 6 bases from V and 3 bases from J; bases unmatched to any gene: 4. Germline CDR1 and CDR2: MNHEY and SMNVEV (reference sequence).

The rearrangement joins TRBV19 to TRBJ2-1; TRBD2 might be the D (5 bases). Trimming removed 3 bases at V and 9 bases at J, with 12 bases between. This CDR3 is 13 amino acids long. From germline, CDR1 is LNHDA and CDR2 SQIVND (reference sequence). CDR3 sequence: CASSILEGGEQFF. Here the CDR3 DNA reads TGTGCCAGTAGTATTCTTGAAGGAGGTGAGCAGTTCTTC.

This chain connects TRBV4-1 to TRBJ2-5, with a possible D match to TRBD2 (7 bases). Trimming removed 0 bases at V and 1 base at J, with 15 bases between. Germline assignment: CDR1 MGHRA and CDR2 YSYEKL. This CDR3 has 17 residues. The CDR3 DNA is TGCGCCAGCAGCCAAGATGTGGCGGGGGCCCTCCAAGAGACCCAGTACTTC. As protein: CASSQDVAGALQETQYF.

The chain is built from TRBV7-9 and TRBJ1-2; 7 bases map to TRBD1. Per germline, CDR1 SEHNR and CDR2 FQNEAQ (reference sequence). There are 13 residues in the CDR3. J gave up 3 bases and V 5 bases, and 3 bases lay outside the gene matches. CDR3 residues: CASSQTGDYGYTF. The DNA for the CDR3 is TGTGCCAGCAGCCAAACAGGGGACTATGGCTACACCTTC. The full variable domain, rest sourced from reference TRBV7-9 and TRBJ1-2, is DTGVSQNPRHKITKRGQNVTFRCDPISEHNRLYWYRQTLGQGPEFLTYFQNEAQLEKSRLLSDRFSAERPKGSFSTLEIQRTEQGDSAMYLCASSQTGDYGYTFGSGTRLTVV.

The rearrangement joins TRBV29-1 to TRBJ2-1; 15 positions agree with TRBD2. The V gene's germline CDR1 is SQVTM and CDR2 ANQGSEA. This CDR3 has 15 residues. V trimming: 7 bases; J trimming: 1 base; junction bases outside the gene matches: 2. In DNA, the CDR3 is TGCAGCGGGACTAGCGGGGGGGCTTCCTACAATGAGCAGTTCTTC. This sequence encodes CSGTSGGASYNEQFF.

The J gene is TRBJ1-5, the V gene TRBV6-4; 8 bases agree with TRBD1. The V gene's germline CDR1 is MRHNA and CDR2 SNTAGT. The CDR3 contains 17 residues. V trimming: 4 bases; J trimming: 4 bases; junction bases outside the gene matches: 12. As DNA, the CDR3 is TGTGCCAGCAGTGGCCAGACAGGGGATGGGGCTAATCAGCCCCAGCATTTT. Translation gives CASSGQTGDGANQPQHF.

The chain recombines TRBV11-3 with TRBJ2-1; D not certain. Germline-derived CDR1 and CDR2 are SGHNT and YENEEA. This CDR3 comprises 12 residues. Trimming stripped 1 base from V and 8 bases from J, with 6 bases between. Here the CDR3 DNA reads TGTGCCAGCAGCTTAGCCCGGGATGAGCAGTTCTTC. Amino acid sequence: CASSLARDEQFF.

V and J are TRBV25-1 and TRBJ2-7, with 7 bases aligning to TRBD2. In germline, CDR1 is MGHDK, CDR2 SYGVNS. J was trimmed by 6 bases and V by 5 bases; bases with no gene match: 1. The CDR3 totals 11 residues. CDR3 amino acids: CASSTGGEQYF. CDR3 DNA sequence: TGTGCCAGCAGTACGGGGGGCGAGCAGTACTTC.

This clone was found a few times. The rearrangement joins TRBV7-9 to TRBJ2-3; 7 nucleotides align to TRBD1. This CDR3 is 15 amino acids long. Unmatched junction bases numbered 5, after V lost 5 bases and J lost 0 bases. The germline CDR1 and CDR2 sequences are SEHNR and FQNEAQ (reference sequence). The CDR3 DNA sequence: TGTGCCAGCAGCACAGGGGAGAGGAGCACAGATACGCAGTATTTT. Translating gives CASSTGERSTDTQYF.

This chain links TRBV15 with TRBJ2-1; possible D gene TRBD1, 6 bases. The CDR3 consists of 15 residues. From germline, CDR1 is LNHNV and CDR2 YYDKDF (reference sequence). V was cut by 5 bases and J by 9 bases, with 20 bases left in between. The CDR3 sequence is CATSSNLNRAGEQFF. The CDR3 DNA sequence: TGTGCCACCAGCTCGAACCTAAACAGGGCAGGTGAGCAGTTCTTC.

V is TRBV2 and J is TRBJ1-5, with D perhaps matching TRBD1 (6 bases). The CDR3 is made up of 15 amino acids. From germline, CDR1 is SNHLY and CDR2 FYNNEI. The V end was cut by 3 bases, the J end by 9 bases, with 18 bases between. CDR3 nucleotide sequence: TGTGCCAGCAGTGAGGGCACAGGGTTCCTTCGGCCCCAGCATTTT. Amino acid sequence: CASSEGTGFLRPQHF.

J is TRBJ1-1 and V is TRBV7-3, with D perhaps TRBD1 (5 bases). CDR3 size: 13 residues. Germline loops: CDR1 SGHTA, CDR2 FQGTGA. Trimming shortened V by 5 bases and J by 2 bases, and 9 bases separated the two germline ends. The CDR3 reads CASSADSNTEAFF. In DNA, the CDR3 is TGTGCCAGCAGCGCAGACAGCAACACTGAAGCTTTCTTT.

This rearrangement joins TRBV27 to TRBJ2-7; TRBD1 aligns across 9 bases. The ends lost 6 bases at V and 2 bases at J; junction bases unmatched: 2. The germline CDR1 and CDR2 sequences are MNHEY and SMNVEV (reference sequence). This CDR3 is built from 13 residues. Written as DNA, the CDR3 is TGTGCCAGCAGGGGGGACAGGGCCTACGAGCAGTACTTC. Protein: CASRGDRAYEQYF.

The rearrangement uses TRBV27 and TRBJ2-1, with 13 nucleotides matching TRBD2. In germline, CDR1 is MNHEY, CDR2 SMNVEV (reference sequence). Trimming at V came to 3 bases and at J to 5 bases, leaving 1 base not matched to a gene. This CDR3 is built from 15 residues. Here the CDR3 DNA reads TGTGCCAGCAGTTTTGGGACTAGCGGGAACAATGAGCAGTTCTTC. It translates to CASSFGTSGNNEQFF.

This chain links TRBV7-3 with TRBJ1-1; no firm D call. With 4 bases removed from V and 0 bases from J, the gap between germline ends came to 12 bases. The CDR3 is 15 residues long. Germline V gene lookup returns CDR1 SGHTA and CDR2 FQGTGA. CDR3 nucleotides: TGTGCCAGCAGCTCCCTTGGGAGGATGAACACTGAAGCTTTCTTT. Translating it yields CASSSLGRMNTEAFF. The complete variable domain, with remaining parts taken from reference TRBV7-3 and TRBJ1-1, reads GAGVSQTPSNKVTEKGKYVELRCDPISGHTALYWYRQSLGQGPEFLIYFQGTGAADDSGLPNDRFFAVRPEGSVSTLKIQRTERGDSAVYLCASSSLGRMNTEAFFGQGTRLTVV.

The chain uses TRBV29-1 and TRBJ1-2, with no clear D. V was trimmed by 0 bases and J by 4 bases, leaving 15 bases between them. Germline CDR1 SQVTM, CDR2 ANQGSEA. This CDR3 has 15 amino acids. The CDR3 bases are TGCAGCGTTGAAGACATTGGACGGCGGGGCTATGGCTACACCTTC. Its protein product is CSVEDIGRRGYGYTF.

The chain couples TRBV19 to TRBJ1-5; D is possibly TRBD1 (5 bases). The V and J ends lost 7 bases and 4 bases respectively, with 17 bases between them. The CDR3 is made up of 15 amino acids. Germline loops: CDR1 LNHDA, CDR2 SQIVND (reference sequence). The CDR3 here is CASKWTTATNQPQHF. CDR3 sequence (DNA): TGTGCCAGTAAGTGGACGACAGCAACGAATCAGCCCCAGCATTTT.

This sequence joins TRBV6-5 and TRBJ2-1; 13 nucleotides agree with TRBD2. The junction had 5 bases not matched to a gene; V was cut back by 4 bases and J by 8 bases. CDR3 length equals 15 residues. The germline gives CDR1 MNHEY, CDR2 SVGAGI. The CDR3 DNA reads TGTGCCAGCAGTTTCTGGACTAGCGGGAGAGATGAGCAGTTCTTC. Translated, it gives CASSFWTSGRDEQFF.

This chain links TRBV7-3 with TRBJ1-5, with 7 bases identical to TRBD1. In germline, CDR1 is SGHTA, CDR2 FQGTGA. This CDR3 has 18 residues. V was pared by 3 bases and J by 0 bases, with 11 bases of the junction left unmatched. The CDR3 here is CASSFRDRGGYSNQPQHF. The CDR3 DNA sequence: TGTGCCAGCAGCTTCCGGGACAGAGGTGGCTATAGCAATCAGCCCCAGCATTTT. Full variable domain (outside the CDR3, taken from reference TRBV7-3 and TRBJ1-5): GAGVSQTPSNKVTEKGKYVELRCDPISGHTALYWYRQSLGQGPEFLIYFQGTGAADDSGLPNDRFFAVRPEGSVSTLKIQRTERGDSAVYLCASSFRDRGGYSNQPQHFGDGTRLSIL.